The 18 T cell receptor beta chains listed next were all sequenced from one sample in a study of beta chain features in type 1 diabetes. The whole isolated RNA underwent reverse transcription, so sequencing captured expressed TCRB transcripts. Sequenced by immunoSEQ multiplex PCR; TCRdb stores in-frame clones only, minus some. The profile shows hundreds of thousands of clones, 30% of them singletons. The sequencing input was naive CD4+ T cells from blood. These receptors were obtained from a young man in good health.

This clone has a handful of counts. The V and J genes are TRBV18 and TRBJ2-7; 8 nucleotides line up with TRBD1. Germline-derived CDR1 and CDR2 are KGHSH and LQKENI. The CDR3 runs 16 residues. J gave up 3 bases and V 3 bases, and 10 bases lay outside the gene matches. The CDR3 bases are TGTGCCAGCTCACCCCTCGGACAGGGCGGAGACTACGAGCAGTACTTC. Its protein product is CASSPLGQGGDYEQYF.

This clone was seen a handful of times. The chain combines TRBV10-3 with TRBJ2-7, with a possible D match to TRBD1 (6 bases). The CDR3 sequence is 14 residues long. Trimming cost V 6 bases and J 4 bases, with 16 bases left between them. Germline-derived CDR1 and CDR2 are ENHRY and SYGVKD. Here the CDR3 reads CAISSGARSYEQYF. DNA of the CDR3: TGTGCCATCAGCTCAGGGGCTCGATCTTACGAGCAGTACTTC.

To note about this clone: One end of the junction does not line up with germline, which may come from a read error. The chain joins TRBV29-1 to TRBJ2-5; possible D gene TRBD1, 6 bases. This CDR3 is built from 12 residues. CDR1 SQVTM and CDR2 ANQGSEA come from the germline V gene. CDR3 loop: CSVRRGQGTQYF. CDR3 coding DNA: TGCAGCGTTAGAAGGGGACAAGGGACCCAGTACTTC. Together with reference TRBV29-1 and TRBJ2-5, the CDR3 gives the full variable domain: SAVISQKPSRDICQRGTSLTIQCQVDSQVTMMFWYRQQPGQSLTLIATANQGSEATYESGFVIDKFPISRPNLTFSTLTVSNMSPEDSSIYLCSVRRGQGTQYFGPGTRLLVL.

This clone was picked up one time. The J gene is TRBJ2-5, the V gene TRBV30; TRBD1 or TRBD2 may be the D gene (5 bases each). There are 13 residues in the CDR3. The V end lost 0 bases, the J end lost 4 bases, and 9 bases lay between the germline ends. Germline V gene sequence: CDR1 GTSNPN, CDR2 SVGIG (reference sequence). Here the CDR3 DNA reads TGTGCCTGGAGTGTAAAGGGACCAGAGACCCAGTACTTC. Its protein is CAWSVKGPETQYF.

The chain uses TRBV7-2 and TRBJ2-5; unclear D gene. Trimming pared 3 bases from V and 3 bases from J, leaving 11 bases between. The CDR3 spans 14 residues. CDR1 is SGHTA, CDR2 FQGNSA, per germline. CDR3: CASSFNSGEETQYF. Here the CDR3 DNA reads TGTGCCAGCAGCTTTAACAGTGGGGAAGAGACCCAGTACTTC.

A few counts support this clone. The rearrangement uses TRBV28 and TRBJ1-5; 7 bases line up with TRBD1. There are 14 residues in the CDR3. Germline CDR1 is MDHEN and CDR2 is SYDVKM. Trimming at V came to 7 bases and at J to 2 bases, leaving 5 bases not matched to a gene. As DNA, the CDR3 is TGTGCCAGCAACGACGGACAGGGCAATCAGCCCCAGCATTTT. Encoded protein: CASNDGQGNQPQHF.

This clone was seen more than once but under ten times. The chain employs TRBV29-1 and TRBJ1-2; D possibly corresponds to TRBD1 (6 bases). This CDR3 contains 19 residues. Trimming removed 0 bases at V and 2 bases at J, with 25 bases between. Looked up from germline, CDR1 is SQVTM and CDR2 is ANQGSEA. The CDR3 nucleotides are TGCAGCGTTGAAGATCAGGACAGCATACTTATCACCTCCAACTATGGCTACACCTTC. Encoded protein: CSVEDQDSILITSNYGYTF. The full variable domain, completed using reference TRBV29-1 and TRBJ1-2, is SAVISQKPSRDICQRGTSLTIQCQVDSQVTMMFWYRQQPGQSLTLIATANQGSEATYESGFVIDKFPISRPNLTFSTLTVSNMSPEDSSIYLCSVEDQDSILITSNYGYTFGSGTRLTVV.

V usage is TRBV29-1 and J usage is TRBJ1-2; D may be TRBD1 (5 bases). CDR1 SQVTM and CDR2 ANQGSEA come from the germline V gene. The CDR3 spans 12 residues. V was trimmed by 8 bases and J by 8 bases, leaving 18 bases between them. This CDR3 reads CSFLGAEGGYTF. The CDR3 DNA is TGCAGCTTCCTCGGGGCAGAGGGGGGCTACACCTTC.

This clone showed up just a few times. This sequence joins TRBV5-4 and TRBJ2-1; perhaps TRBD1 as D (5 bases). The length of the CDR3 is 14 residues. The ends were cut back, 2 bases at V and 8 bases at J, with 14 bases in the middle. Germline CDR1 is SGHNT and CDR2 is YYREEE (reference sequence). The CDR3 DNA sequence: TGTGCCAGCAGCTTTTTGCAGGGATCTCATGAGCAGTTCTTC. This translates into CASSFLQGSHEQFF.

V and J are TRBV30 and TRBJ2-1; the D is unclear. V lost 3 bases and J lost 9, with 15 bases in between. CDR3 length equals 13 residues. Per germline, CDR1 GTSNPN and CDR2 SVGIG (reference sequence). The CDR3 spells CAWSLDPPPEQFF. For the CDR3, the DNA is TGTGCCTGGAGCCTAGATCCTCCTCCTGAGCAGTTCTTC.

In this sample, this clone turned up a few times. The gene calls are TRBV2 and TRBJ2-7; the D call may be TRBD1 or TRBD2 (6 bases each). Germline CDR1 is SNHLY and CDR2 is FYNNEI. The CDR3 is 15 amino acids. The ends were cut back, 6 bases at V and 4 bases at J, with 19 bases in the middle. The CDR3 here is CASSTWTGAEYEQYF. For the CDR3, the DNA is TGTGCCAGCAGCACTTGGACGGGGGCGGAATACGAGCAGTACTTC.

The chain combines TRBV21-1 with TRBJ2-1. TRBV21-1 is classified as a pseudogene. The CDR3 totals 11 residues. CDR3 amino acids: CASVEYNEQFF. In DNA form, the CDR3 reads TGTGCCAGCGTCGAATACAATGAGCAGTTCTTC.

This clone came up a few times. The chain has TRBV19 and TRBJ2-1; D is perhaps TRBD1 (5 bases). Germline V CDR1 and CDR2: LNHDA, SQIVND (reference sequence). This CDR3 region has 12 residues. Trimming took off 5 bases at V and 6 bases at J, with 8 bases between the two ends. CDR3 residues: CASSQGFNEQFF. The CDR3 DNA follows: TGTGCCAGTAGTCAGGGCTTCAATGAGCAGTTCTTC.

As for this clone: The sample contains more than one DNA sequence encoding this CDR3. The chain couples TRBV20-1 to TRBJ2-2; D not resolved. Germline values: CDR1 DFQATT, CDR2 SNEGSKA (reference sequence). The V and J ends lost 6 bases and 5 bases respectively, with 7 bases between them. The CDR3 sequence is 11 residues long. CDR3 nucleotide sequence: TGCAGTGCAAGGGTAACCGGGGAGCTGTTTTTT. Translated, it gives CSARVTGELFF.

This sequence joins TRBV30 and TRBJ2-7, with D possibly matching TRBD1 (6 bases). Trimming removed 8 bases from V and 4 bases from J, with 9 bases in between. The CDR3 contains 10 residues. CDR1 GTSNPN and CDR2 SVGIG come from the germline V gene (reference sequence). This chain's CDR3 is CAAGQYEQYF. CDR3 nucleotide sequence: TGTGCCGCCGGACAGTACGAGCAGTACTTC.

The gene calls are TRBV30 and TRBJ2-6, with TRBD1 as a possible D gene (5 bases). This CDR3 has 16 amino acids. Between the trimmed V and J ends, which lost 1 base and 0 bases, there was a span of 10 bases. In germline, CDR1 is GTSNPN, CDR2 SVGIG (reference sequence). The CDR3 region is CAWSDVQGSGANVLTF. CDR3 bases: TGTGCCTGGAGTGACGTTCAGGGCTCTGGGGCCAACGTCCTGACTTTC.

The rearrangement uses TRBV5-6 and TRBJ2-7; D uncertain. Per the germline V gene, CDR1 is SGHDT and CDR2 is YYEEEE. The CDR3 is made up of 17 amino acids. V lost 4 bases, J lost 1 base, and 21 bases lay in between. The CDR3 sequence is CASSPDSAPLFSYEQYF. CDR3 DNA: TGTGCCAGCAGCCCTGATTCGGCACCACTATTTTCCTACGAGCAGTACTTC.

The rearrangement joins TRBV20-1 to TRBJ1-2; D uncertain. Trimming pared 1 base from V and 5 bases from J, leaving 5 bases between. CDR1 is DFQATT and CDR2 is SNEGSKA in the germline V gene (reference sequence). This CDR3 region has 11 residues. The CDR3 sequence is CSARAGYGYTF. In nucleotides, the CDR3 is TGCAGTGCTAGAGCGGGATATGGCTACACCTTC.